This is a list of T cell receptor beta chains from one sample in a study of blood T cell repertoires in COVID-19. Method: immunoSEQ multiplex PCR; TCRdb's copy keeps in-frame clones and lacks some. This sample has roughly 200,000 clones, with roughly 90% found just once. Sequencing was done on a sample of peripheral blood. All receptors come from a woman aged 40 to 50 who had recovered from COVID-19. The CDR3 runs from the conserved cysteine through the conserved F or W. A D gene is named only where the DNA matches it firmly. Size tells how often a clone was seen (once, few, many) or the class of an expanded clone, and some rows leave it out.

clone_size: .
j_call: TRBJ1-2
d_call: TRBD1
v_call: TRBV18
cdr3_nt: TGTGCCAGCTCAGAACAGGGGGACTATGGCTACACCTTC
cdr3_aa: CASSEQGDYGYTF

clone_size: .
j_call: TRBJ2-1
d_call: TRBD2
v_call: TRBV4-2
cdr3_nt: TGTGCCAGCAGCCAAGATTCGAGGGAGGGCTACAATGAGCAGTTCTTC
cdr3_aa: CASSQDSREGYNEQFF

clone_size: once
j_call: TRBJ1-1
d_call: TRBD1
v_call: TRBV5-4
cdr3_nt: TGTGCCAGCAGCTTGGGGACAGGGCCTGACACTGAAGCTTTCTTT
cdr3_aa: CASSLGTGPDTEAFF

clone_size: .
j_call: TRBJ2-2
d_call: TRBD1
v_call: TRBV24-1
cdr3_nt: TGTGCCACAGGGGGCACAGCGAACACCGGGGAGCTGTTTTTT
cdr3_aa: CATGGTANTGELFF

clone_size: .
j_call: TRBJ1-1
d_call: TRBD1
v_call: TRBV10-3
cdr3_nt: TGTGCCCATCGCCCGACAGGGCAGAACACTGAAGCTTTCTTT
cdr3_aa: CAHRPTGQNTEAFF

clone_size: .
j_call: TRBJ2-7
d_call: TRBD2
v_call: TRBV27
cdr3_nt: TGTGCCAGCAGCCCCGCGGGGGGGGCCTACGAGCAGTACTTC
cdr3_aa: CASSPAGGAYEQYF

clone_size: .
j_call: TRBJ2-7
d_call: .
v_call: TRBV6-1
cdr3_nt: TGTGCCAGCAGTGAAGCAACGGGGTTCGACGAGCAGTACTTC
cdr3_aa: CASSEATGFDEQYF

clone_size: .
j_call: TRBJ2-3
d_call: .
v_call: TRBV28
cdr3_nt: TGTGCCAGCAGTTTTCACGCGGGACCAGATACGCAGTATTTT
cdr3_aa: CASSFHAGPDTQYF

clone_size: .
j_call: TRBJ1-5
d_call: .
v_call: TRBV14
cdr3_nt: TGTGCCAGCAGCCAAGTATCGAGCGGGGTACCTAGCAATCAGCCCCAGCATTTT
cdr3_aa: CASSQVSSGVPSNQPQHF

clone_size: .
j_call: TRBJ1-5
d_call: .
v_call: TRBV15
cdr3_nt: TGTGCCACCAGCAGAGAAGGGGCCACCCCTTCAGCCCAGCATTTT
cdr3_aa: CATSREGATPSAQHF

clone_size: .
j_call: TRBJ2-7
d_call: .
v_call: TRBV5-6
cdr3_nt: TGTGCCAGCAGCTTGGGACAGATCTACGAGCAGTACTTC
cdr3_aa: CASSLGQIYEQYF